The TCR beta chain described here comes from a study of T cell responses to AZD1222 COVID-19 vaccine. TCRdb's copy holds only in-frame clones and misses some; the assay was immunoSEQ multiplex PCR. The sample lists over 100,000 clones; approximately 86% were seen once. Findings and caveats of the study: An increase in Spike-specific TCR breadth and depth was observed after two AZD1222 doses. Researchers report vaccine-associated CD4 TCRs spanning spike, with dominance at 160-218 and 743-854.

As regards this clone: Its antigen remains unidentified.

V was shortened by 4 bases and J by 5 bases, with 18 bases between the two germline ends. Germline lookup yields CDR1 SGHRS and CDR2 YFSETQ. The CDR3 consists of 15 residues. The starting material was peripheral blood, obtained 28 days after the second AZD1222 dose. V usage is TRBV5-1 and J usage is TRBJ1-1, with D perhaps TRBD1 (5 bases). The receptor was derived from an adult who received the AZD1222 COVID-19 vaccine. CDR3 in DNA: TGCGCCAGCAGCGGATCGGCAGGGAGGGAAACTGAAGCTTTCTTT. This encodes CASSGSAGRETEAFF.